A selection of T cell receptor beta chains follows, all from one sample in a study of blood T cell repertoires in COVID-19. TCRdb keeps only in-frame clones here, not all; method: immunoSEQ multiplex PCR. The data hold about 170,000 clones, with roughly 90% observed a single time. Source material: PBMCs or T cells enriched from blood (not recorded which). These receptors came from a human donor with acute COVID-19. The donor label of this sample is uncertain. Both conserved end residues are part of each CDR3. D genes are given only for firm matches.

d_call: NA; j_call: TRBJ2-7; v_call: TRBV7-6; cdr3_aa: CASSLTAGDEQYF; cdr3_nt: TGTGCCAGCAGCTTAACGGCAGGGGACGAGCAGTACTTC
d_call: NA; j_call: TRBJ2-3; v_call: TRBV7-6; cdr3_aa: CASSLQAGERSDTQYF; cdr3_nt: TGTGCCAGCAGCTTACAGGCAGGGGAGAGGTCAGATACGCAGTATTTT
d_call: NA; j_call: TRBJ2-3; v_call: TRBV5-4; cdr3_aa: CASSGIGADTQYF; cdr3_nt: TGTGCCAGCAGCGGTATAGGGGCAGATACGCAGTATTTT
d_call: TRBD1; j_call: TRBJ2-7; v_call: TRBV3-1/TRBV3-2; cdr3_aa: CASSSGQGVTYEQYF; cdr3_nt: TGTGCCAGCAGCTCGGGACAGGGGGTAACCTACGAGCAGTACTTC
d_call: NA; j_call: TRBJ2-5; v_call: TRBV30; cdr3_aa: CAWSVPSRAGVQETQYF; cdr3_nt: TGTGCCTGGAGTGTACCTTCTAGGGCGGGTGTCCAAGAGACCCAGTACTTC
d_call: TRBD1; j_call: TRBJ1-3; v_call: TRBV5-1; cdr3_aa: CASSLDGTGGNTIYF; cdr3_nt: TGCGCCAGCAGCTTGGACGGGACAGGGGGAAACACCATATATTTT
d_call: NA; j_call: TRBJ1-6; v_call: TRBV4-3; cdr3_aa: CASSQDLGRSVASSYNSPLHF; cdr3_nt: TGCGCCAGCAGCCAAGATCTGGGCCGGTCTGTGGCCAGCTCCTATAATTCACCCCTCCACTTT
d_call: NA; j_call: TRBJ2-7; v_call: TRBV13; cdr3_aa: CASSLAWASYEQYF; cdr3_nt: TGTGCCAGCAGCTTAGCATGGGCTTCTTACGAGCAGTACTTC
d_call: TRBD1; j_call: TRBJ1-1; v_call: TRBV30; cdr3_aa: CAWSRTGGTEAFF; cdr3_nt: TGTGCCTGGAGTCGGACAGGAGGGACTGAAGCTTTCTTT
d_call: TRBD2; j_call: TRBJ2-5; v_call: TRBV7-2; cdr3_aa: CASSPRTSGQETQYF; cdr3_nt: TGTGCCAGCAGCCCACGGACTAGCGGGCAAGAGACCCAGTACTTC
d_call: TRBD1; j_call: TRBJ1-5; v_call: TRBV19; cdr3_aa: CASRQGAISNQPQHF; cdr3_nt: TGTGCCAGTAGACAGGGGGCTATCAGCAATCAGCCCCAGCATTTT
d_call: TRBD1; j_call: TRBJ1-1; v_call: TRBV19; cdr3_aa: CASSPNRGYTEAFF; cdr3_nt: TGTGCCAGTAGTCCTAACAGGGGGTACACTGAAGCTTTCTTT
d_call: TRBD1; j_call: TRBJ1-2; v_call: TRBV11-2; cdr3_aa: CASRTSGTGFNYGYTF; cdr3_nt: TGTGCCAGCAGAACTTCCGGGACAGGGTTTAACTATGGCTACACCTTC
d_call: NA; j_call: TRBJ2-3; v_call: TRBV7-9; cdr3_aa: CASSPRDTQYF; cdr3_nt: TGTGCCAGCAGCCCCAGAGATACGCAGTATTTT
d_call: TRBD2; j_call: TRBJ2-1; v_call: TRBV7-9; cdr3_aa: CASRAPGTSGGAGRNEQFF; cdr3_nt: TGTGCCAGCAGGGCGCCCGGGACTAGCGGGGGGGCCGGTCGCAATGAGCAGTTCTTC
d_call: NA; j_call: TRBJ1-1; v_call: TRBV19; cdr3_aa: CASREGWMNTEAFF; cdr3_nt: TGTGCCAGTAGGGAGGGGTGGATGAACACTGAAGCTTTCTTT
d_call: NA; j_call: TRBJ1-5; v_call: TRBV12-5; cdr3_aa: CAGPQGKEHSNQPQHF; cdr3_nt: TGTGCTGGACCACAGGGAAAGGAGCATAGCAATCAGCCCCAGCATTTT
d_call: NA; j_call: TRBJ1-4; v_call: TRBV2; cdr3_aa: CASSEEAGPYTATNEKLFF; cdr3_nt: TGTGCCAGCAGTGAAGAGGCAGGGCCCTACACCGCAACTAATGAAAAACTGTTTTTT
d_call: NA; j_call: TRBJ2-1; v_call: TRBV6-4; cdr3_aa: CASSPGSSYNEQFF; cdr3_nt: TGTGCCAGCAGCCCCGGGAGCTCCTACAATGAGCAGTTCTTC
d_call: TRBD1; j_call: TRBJ2-3; v_call: TRBV24-1; cdr3_aa: CATSRQGTTDTQYF; cdr3_nt: TGTGCCACCAGTCGACAGGGAACCACAGATACGCAGTATTTT
d_call: TRBD2; j_call: TRBJ2-1; v_call: TRBV5-6; cdr3_aa: CASSLGGGVEQFF; cdr3_nt: TGTGCCAGCAGCTTAGGCGGGGGGGTTGAGCAGTTCTTC